A selection of T cell receptor beta chains follows, all from one sample in a study of T cell responses to AZD1222 COVID-19 vaccine. Profiling relied on immunoSEQ multiplex PCR, and the TCRdb table lists in-frame clones only, not all of them. Of 100,000 or so clones in the sample, approximately 90% are singletons; the top ten hold 1% to 1.5%. Sequencing used peripheral blood, obtained on day 0 of AZD1222 vaccination. These receptors were taken from an adult in good health. The CDR3 runs from the conserved cysteine through the conserved F or W. D genes are given only for firm matches. Not all rows give a size; the values are once, few, many and, for expanded clones, a class.

CSGTTGSSYNEQFF | TGCAGCGGGACCACAGGGAGCTCCTACAATGAGCAGTTCTTC | TRBV29-1 | . | TRBJ2-1 | .
CASSNRTGSNQPQHF | TGTGCCAGCAGCAACCGGACAGGGAGCAATCAGCCCCAGCATTTT | TRBV21-1 | . | TRBJ1-5 | once
CASSLGTGGLSVANVLTF | TGTGCCAGCAGCTTGGGGACAGGGGGATTGTCCGTAGCCAACGTCCTGACTTTC | TRBV5-5 | TRBD1 | TRBJ2-6 | .
CASSPTGLNTEAFF | TGTGCCAGCAGCCCGACAGGGTTGAACACTGAAGCTTTCTTT | TRBV7-7 | TRBD1 | TRBJ1-1 | .
CASSRDRGAPEAFF | TGTGCCAGCTCAAGGGACAGGGGAGCCCCTGAAGCTTTCTTT | TRBV18 | TRBD1 | TRBJ1-1 | .
CASSEIAAFTEAFF | TGTGCCAGCAGTGAAATAGCAGCCTTCACTGAAGCTTTCTTT | TRBV2 | . | TRBJ1-1 | .
CASSSHNYQETQYF | TGTGCCAGCAGCAGCCACAATTATCAAGAGACCCAGTACTTC | TRBV11-2 | . | TRBJ2-5 | .
CASSGGDPQETQYF | TGTGCCAGCAGCGGGGGGGACCCTCAAGAGACCCAGTACTTC | TRBV5-8 | TRBD2 | TRBJ2-5 | few
CASSPAPQNTEAFF | TGTGCCAGCTCACCGGCGCCGCAGAACACTGAAGCTTTCTTT | TRBV18 | . | TRBJ1-1 | .
CASSLHGLAGAGHTGELFF | TGCGCCAGCAGCTTACACGGACTAGCGGGGGCCGGACACACCGGGGAGCTGTTTTTT | TRBV5-1 | TRBD2 | TRBJ2-2 | .
CASSLGGGQPQHF | TGTGCCAGCAGCTTGGGAGGGGGTCAGCCCCAGCATTTT | TRBV5-6 | . | TRBJ1-5 | .
CASSLVKAGLVQQETQYF | TGTGCCAGCAGTTTAGTCAAAGCGGGGCTAGTACAGCAAGAGACCCAGTACTTC | TRBV28 | TRBD2 | TRBJ2-5 | .
CASSPTGNTEAFF | TGTGCCAGCAGCCCGACAGGGAACACTGAAGCTTTCTTT | TRBV12-3/TRBV12-4 | . | TRBJ1-1 | few
CASSTGQNQPQHF | TGTGCCAGCAGCACGGGACAGAATCAGCCCCAGCATTTT | TRBV5-6 | TRBD1 | TRBJ1-5 | few
CASSFKGTGDSPLHF | TGTGCCAGCAGTTTCAAAGGGACAGGCGATTCACCCCTCCACTTT | TRBV28 | TRBD1 | TRBJ1-6 | few
CASSRISYGAGETQYF | TGTGCCAGCTCGCGCATATCATACGGGGCCGGAGAGACCCAGTACTTC | TRBV18 | . | TRBJ2-5 | .
CASRSPRGTEAFF | TGTGCCAGCAGGTCGCCCAGGGGAACTGAAGCTTTCTTT | TRBV6-5 | . | TRBJ1-1 | .
CASSIRRGYEQYF | TGTGCCAGTAGTATTAGACGGGGCTACGAGCAGTACTTC | TRBV19 | . | TRBJ2-7 | once
CASSPLDRGSGANVLTF | TGTGCCAGCAGCCCCTTGGACAGGGGTTCTGGGGCCAACGTCCTGACTTTC | TRBV9 | TRBD1 | TRBJ2-6 | .
CASSLSENEKLFF | TGTGCCAGCAGTCTTTCGGAAAATGAAAAACTGTTTTTT | TRBV2 | . | TRBJ1-4 | .
CASSLRGANYGYTF | TGTGCCAGCAGTTTACGGGGAGCAAACTATGGCTACACCTTC | TRBV28 | . | TRBJ1-2 | .
CASSFGMNTEAFF | TGTGCCAGCAGCTTCGGTATGAACACTGAAGCTTTCTTT | TRBV5-5 | . | TRBJ1-1 | few
CASSQVDRAYGYTF | TGTGCCAGCAGCCAAGTCGACAGGGCCTATGGCTACACCTTC | TRBV3-1/TRBV3-2 | TRBD1 | TRBJ1-2 | .
CASSFRTGSNNEQFF | TGCGCCAGCAGCTTCCGGACAGGGTCCAACAATGAGCAGTTCTTC | TRBV5-1 | TRBD1 | TRBJ2-1 | .
CASSQSGGIYNEQFF | TGCGCCAGCAGTCAATCAGGGGGTATCTACAATGAGCAGTTCTTC | TRBV23-1 | . | TRBJ2-1 | .
CASRQNWGGQNTEAFF | TGTGCCAGTAGGCAGAACTGGGGGGGGCAGAACACTGAAGCTTTCTTT | TRBV19 | . | TRBJ1-1 | .
CASRPTGVDGYTF | TGTGCCAGCAGACCTACAGGGGTGGACGGCTACACCTTC | TRBV12-3/TRBV12-4 | TRBD1 | TRBJ1-2 | .
CASSKSGVYNSPLHF | TGTGCCAGCAGCAAATCGGGGGTTTATAATTCACCCCTCCACTTT | TRBV21-1 | . | TRBJ1-6 | .
CASSGVSSYNEQFF | TGTGCCAGTTCGGGGGTTAGCTCCTACAATGAGCAGTTCTTC | TRBV28 | . | TRBJ2-1 | .
CASSLDWTGGTYEQYF | TGCGCCAGCAGCTTGGATTGGACAGGGGGCACCTACGAGCAGTACTTC | TRBV5-1 | TRBD1 | TRBJ2-7 | .
CASSPGRNGNTIYF | TGTGCCAGCAGCCCCGGTAGAAATGGAAACACCATATATTTT | TRBV7-2 | . | TRBJ1-3 | .